These T cell receptor beta chains were read from a single sample in a study of shared clonotypes between healthy human individuals. Repertoires were generated with immunoSEQ multiplex PCR, while TCRdb's copy carries only in-frame clones and drops some. Altogether about 2 million clones are present, about 95% being singletons, with the ten largest covering roughly 1%. The specimen was naive CD8+ T cells sorted from blood. These receptors all come from a man between 18 and 35 years old in good health. Both conserved end residues are part of each CDR3. A D gene is named only where the DNA matches it firmly. Part of the rows lack a size; the others show once, few, many or a class for expanded clones.

>TRBD2|TRBV5-6|TRBJ2-7|once
CASSLERDLSYEQYF
TGTGCCAGCAGCTTGGAGCGGGACCTCTCCTACGAGCAGTACTTC
>NA|TRBV5-1|TRBJ2-1|NA
CASSLTDGAQFF
TGCGCCAGCAGCTTGACCGACGGCGCGCAGTTCTTC
>NA|TRBV9|TRBJ2-7|NA
CASSVGSATYEQYF
TGTGCCAGCAGCGTAGGCTCGGCAACCTACGAGCAGTACTTC
>TRBD1|TRBV10-2|TRBJ2-2|NA
CAILGGTATGELFF
TGCGCCATCTTAGGTGGGACAGCCACCGGGGAGCTGTTTTTT
>NA|TRBV6-5|TRBJ1-2|NA
CATSTGGNGYTF
TGTGCCACCTCGACCGGGGGCAATGGCTACACCTTC
>NA|TRBV2|TRBJ1-2|NA
CARTGLWDYGYTF
TGTGCCAGAACGGGACTTTGGGACTATGGCTACACCTTC
>NA|TRBV6-6|TRBJ2-7|NA
CASSYNQGDNYEQYF
TGTGCCAGCAGTTACAATCAAGGGGACAACTACGAGCAGTACTTC
>TRBD1|TRBV27|TRBJ2-5|NA
CASSLGQGAGTQYF
TGTGCCAGCAGTTTAGGACAGGGGGCTGGGACCCAGTACTTC
>TRBD2|TRBV11-2|TRBJ2-3|NA
CASSLVGSGRTDTQYF
TGTGCCAGCAGCTTAGTAGGTAGCGGGAGAACAGATACGCAGTATTTT
>NA|TRBV9|TRBJ2-5|NA
CASSRGGQETQYF
TGTGCCAGCAGCCGTGGTGGCCAAGAGACCCAGTACTTC
>NA|TRBV6-5|TRBJ2-7|NA
CASSYTSLDEQYF
TGTGCCAGCAGTTACACTAGTCTCGACGAGCAGTACTTC
>NA|TRBV30|TRBJ2-7|NA
CAWSTGSSYEQYF
TGTGCCTGGAGTACAGGTAGCTCCTACGAGCAGTACTTC